These 13 T cell receptor beta chains share one sample of origin, sequenced in a study of identical twins. TCRdb reanalysed the 5' RACE reads using MiXCR and keeps one entry per CDR3 protein. The data contain hundreds of thousands of distinct CDR3 sequences, 24% of them singletons. In addition, the sample was reused for a study of T cells expressing NK-cell markers.

Sequenced input: CD4+ T cells sorted from blood. The receptor source for this set is a woman younger than 35 in good health.

This clonotype was observed a handful of times. This CDR3 reads CASDLTSAGPPLHF. CDR3 nucleotides: TGTGCCAGCGACCTGACATCCGCCGGTCCACCCCTCCACTTT. V and J are TRBV12-3 or TRBV12-4 and TRBJ1-6; D is uncertain. The CDR3 runs 14 residues. V shed 8 bases and J shed 11 bases, with 19 bases lying between them.

The chain has TRBV20-1 and TRBJ2-7, with 8 bases matching TRBD2. With V trimmed by 3 bases and J by 7 bases, 11 bases remained unmatched. The CDR3 totals 14 residues. Germline CDR1 is DFQATT and CDR2 is SNEGSKA (reference sequence). The CDR3 loop is CSASWTAGAREQYF. The CDR3 DNA is TGCAGTGCTAGTTGGACAGCGGGAGCCCGTGAGCAGTACTTC.

The chain joins TRBV10-1 to TRBJ2-3; D gene unclear. Per the germline V gene, CDR1 is WNHNN and CDR2 is SYGVQD (reference sequence). Trimming took off 2 bases at V and 0 bases at J, with 12 bases between the two ends. The CDR3 has 16 residues. The DNA for the CDR3 is TGCGCCAGCAGTGAGAGCTGGGTAACTAGCACAGATACGCAGTATTTT. Residues: CASSESWVTSTDTQYF.

The V gene is TRBV11-3, the J gene TRBJ2-3; D gene unclear. Germline CDR1 is SGHNT and CDR2 is YENEEA. Deletions cut 2 bases from V and 3 bases from J, with 12 bases between. The CDR3 loop spans 15 amino acids. The CDR3 here is CASSLMIGGTDTQYF. CDR3 nucleotide sequence: TGTGCCAGCAGCTTAATGATAGGTGGAACAGATACGCAGTATTTT.

This clonotype appeared a few times. The chain recombines TRBV5-1 with TRBJ1-3; perhaps TRBD1 as D (5 bases). Germline assignment: CDR1 SGHRS and CDR2 YFSETQ. V was clipped by 4 bases and J by 0 bases, with 11 bases between them. CDR3 length: 15 residues. For the CDR3, the DNA is TGCGCCAGCAGCCCGGGACGGATCTCTGGAAACACCATATATTTT. As protein: CASSPGRISGNTIYF.

This clonotype occurred a few times. This chain joins TRBV11-2 and TRBJ1-3; no clear D gene. Trimming took off 0 bases at V and 5 bases at J, with 14 bases between the two ends. Germline V gene sequence: CDR1 SGHAT, CDR2 FQNNGV. The CDR3 is 16 residues long. CDR3 sequence: CASSLEPLRDRNTIYF. As DNA, the CDR3 is TGTGCCAGCAGCTTAGAACCTCTAAGGGATAGAAACACCATATATTTT.

This sequence joins TRBV5-1 and TRBJ2-5; maybe TRBD1 (5 bases). Deletions cut 4 bases from V and 1 base from J, with 11 bases between. The CDR3 is made up of 14 amino acids. Germline CDR1 SGHRS, CDR2 YFSETQ. In DNA form, the CDR3 reads TGCGCCAGCAGCCAGGACACCATCCAAGAGACCCAGTACTTC. Translation: CASSQDTIQETQYF.

The rearrangement links TRBV12-3 or TRBV12-4 to TRBJ2-1; a possible D gene is TRBD2 (5 bases). CDR3 length equals 15 residues. Trimming took 5 bases from V and 2 from J, leaving 13 bases between them. The CDR3 bases are TGTGCCAGCAGTCCCCCCGGAGGTACCTACAATGAGCAGTTCTTC. Protein sequence: CASSPPGGTYNEQFF.

The chain has TRBV18 and TRBJ1-1, with D uncertain. The CDR3 is 14 amino acids. Trimming left V 6 bases short and J 1 base short, with 12 bases between. Germline V gene data show CDR1 as KGHSH and CDR2 as LQKENI. The CDR3 DNA reads as TGTGCCAGCTCTCCCGCCGGCACGAACACTGAAGCTTTCTTT. This sequence encodes CASSPAGTNTEAFF.

In its sample, this clonotype was seen many times. The rearrangement joins TRBV3-1 to TRBJ2-5; the D gene is possibly TRBD1 (6 bases). Germline V gene sequence: CDR1 LGHDT, CDR2 YNNKEL (reference sequence). The CDR3 totals 14 residues. Trimming pared 4 bases from V and 2 bases from J, leaving 11 bases between. CDR3 sequence (DNA): TGTGCCAGCAGCCCAGGGGACCTTCAAGAGACCCAGTACTTC. Translated, it gives CASSPGDLQETQYF.

This clonotype has only a few counts. The chain joins TRBV20-1 to TRBJ2-5; D gene uncertain. V shed 1 base and J shed 2 bases, with 8 bases lying between them. CDR1 DFQATT and CDR2 SNEGSKA come from the germline V gene (reference sequence). The CDR3 length is 13 residues. The CDR3 region is CSARVRLQETQYF. The CDR3 nucleotides read TGCAGTGCTAGAGTTCGGTTGCAAGAGACCCAGTACTTC.

The rearrangement links TRBV24-1 to TRBJ2-3; D possibly corresponds to TRBD1 (5 bases). V was shortened by 5 bases and J by 6 bases, with 14 bases between the two germline ends. CDR1 KGHDR and CDR2 SFDVKD come from the germline V gene. The CDR3 is 14 amino acids. CDR3 sequence reads: CATSVGRAVDTQYF. DNA of the CDR3: TGTGCCACCAGTGTCGGCAGGGCGGTGGATACGCAGTATTTT.

This clonotype showed up just a few times. The chain has TRBV20-1 and TRBJ1-1; D uncertain. The CDR3 runs 11 residues. Germline V gene data show CDR1 as DFQATT and CDR2 as SNEGSKA (reference sequence). V was pared by 7 bases and J by 5 bases, with 11 bases between. CDR3 bases: TGCAGTGGTGTGGGGAATACTGAAGCTTTCTTT. Translated: CSGVGNTEAFF.